At least ten counts were recorded for the clone carrying this T cell receptor beta chain. What it binds is not known. In germline, CDR1 is SGHTS, CDR2 YDEGEE. The CDR3 has 15 residues. Deletions cut 6 bases from V and 0 bases from J, with 16 bases between. The data were taken from a study of molecular identifiers for immune sequencing clone quantification. TCRdb reprocessed the PCR reads via MiXCR and lists one record per CDR3 protein. Of about 640,000 distinct CDR3 sequences listed, about 20% are singletons. General observations from the study: The share of molecules held by clones above 20 RNA copies was over 97% in effector cells and under 1% in naive cells. Identical barcode-sharing TCR molecules could lead to underestimated sizes for highly expanded clones.

This chain links TRBV5-8 with TRBJ2-7, with D possibly TRBD1 on 6 matching bases. The sequenced material came from naive CD8+ T cells from blood, with Jurkat cell RNA spiked in. Sample subset: FACS-sorted CD8+CD4-CCR7+CD45RA+ naive T cells. This clonotype originated in a human donor in good health. Some libraries in this study had Jurkat cell RNA spiked in. CDR3 region: CASTVRQEVSYEQYF. In DNA, the CDR3 is TGTGCCAGCACCGTCCGACAGGAGGTCTCCTACGAGCAGTACTTC.